The rows below give T cell receptor beta chains drawn from one sample of a study of immune evolution from preneoplasia to lung adenocarcinoma. The repertoire was sequenced with immunoSEQ multiplex PCR; TCRdb's copy has only in-frame clones and lacks some. This sample carries over 6,500 clones, over 75% of them seen once, and the ten largest clones take 7.2%. The specimen was FFPE adjacent normal lung tissue. These receptors were collected from a person aged 70 to 79 with lung adenocarcinoma. Each CDR3 is given with its conserved first and last residue. Fields, in order: J gene, V gene, clone size, D gene, CDR3 DNA, CDR3 protein. A D gene is named only where the DNA matches it firmly. Not all rows give a size; the values are once, few, many and, for expanded clones, a class.

TRBJ2-1	TRBV4-2	-	TRBD2	TGTGCCAGCAGCCAAGATTTGACGGTAAAGGGAGGGGACAATGAGCAGTTCTTC	CASSQDLTVKGGDNEQFF
TRBJ2-1	TRBV7-2	few	-	TGTGCCAGCAGCCCCTACCCTTGGCGACCCCCCAATGAGCAGTTCTTC	CASSPYPWRPPNEQFF
TRBJ1-1	TRBV5-1	-	-	TGCGCCAGCAGCTTGGTTAGGGAGACTGAAGCTTTCTTT	CASSLVRETEAFF
TRBJ2-1	TRBV18	once	-	TGTGCCAGCTCAAGCCTTGAACGGGTTAACTACAATGAGCAGTTCTTC	CASSSLERVNYNEQFF
TRBJ1-6	TRBV19	-	-	TGTGCCAGTGCCAGGGAGGTGGGAGGGTCACCCCTCCACTTT	CASAREVGGSPLHF
TRBJ1-2	TRBV28	-	-	TGTGCCAGCAGTCCCCAAGCCGGGGTTCTCTATGGCTACACCTTC	CASSPQAGVLYGYTF
TRBJ1-6	TRBV28	-	TRBD1	TGTGCCAGCATCTCCGGACAGGGGAATTCACCCCTCCACTTT	CASISGQGNSPLHF
TRBJ2-3	TRBV6-6	-	TRBD2	TGTGCCAGCATACGAGCGGGGCCGAGCACAGATACGCAGTATTTT	CASIRAGPSTDTQYF
TRBJ2-3	TRBV6-1	-	TRBD1	TGTGCCAGCTTGGGACAGATCACAGATACGCAGTATTTT	CASLGQITDTQYF
TRBJ2-2	TRBV6-1	-	-	TGTGCCAGCAGCAACACCGGGGAGCTGTTTTTT	CASSNTGELFF
TRBJ2-7	TRBV6-1	-	-	TGTGCCAGTGAGGGATACGAGCAGTACTTC	CASEGYEQYF
TRBJ2-1	TRBV11-1	-	-	TGTGCCAGCAGCTTATTTGGGCCGGACAATGAGCAGTTCTTC	CASSLFGPDNEQFF
TRBJ2-3	TRBV9	-	TRBD2	TGTGCCAGCAGCGTCTCTAGCGGGAGGACAGATACGCAGTATTTT	CASSVSSGRTDTQYF
TRBJ2-7	TRBV19	-	-	TGTGCCAGTAGGTTCGGAGGGGAAGGCTACGAGCAGTACTTC	CASRFGGEGYEQYF
TRBJ2-7	TRBV4-1	-	-	TGCGCCAGCAGCCAAGATCGCCTTGGGGGCGAGCAGTACTTC	CASSQDRLGGEQYF
TRBJ1-5	TRBV6-1	-	-	TGTGCCAGCAGTGAAACCCCAGGGAGCAATCAGCCCCAGCATTTT	CASSETPGSNQPQHF
TRBJ2-1	TRBV20-1	-	-	TGCCTAATACAGGCTAACAATGAGCAGTTCTTC	CLIQANNEQFF
TRBJ2-2	TRBV5-8	-	-	TGTGCCAGCAGCATACTCGGCGGGGTGGACACCGGGGAGCTGTTTTTT	CASSILGGVDTGELFF
TRBJ1-5	TRBV19	-	-	TGTGCCAGTAGTATGTCAAGAATAGGAAATCAGCCCCAGCATTTT	CASSMSRIGNQPQHF
TRBJ2-3	TRBV11-2	few	TRBD2	TGTGCCAGCAGCTTAGGTGGGACTAGAGCAACAGATACGCAGTATTTT	CASSLGGTRATDTQYF
TRBJ2-2	TRBV15	-	-	TGTGCCACCAGCAGAGATGGTACCACCGGGGAGCTGTTTTTT	CATSRDGTTGELFF
TRBJ2-7	TRBV28	-	-	TGTGCCAGCAGCCTCCGTGGGGGAGACTCCTACGAGCAGTACTTC	CASSLRGGDSYEQYF
TRBJ1-2	TRBV18	-	-	TGTGCCAGCTCACCTACTTCCAATAACCCAGTGTACACCTTC	CASSPTSNNPVYTF
TRBJ2-2	TRBV7-3	once	-	TGTGCCAGCAGCTTAACGGGGTCCACCGGGGAGCTGTTTTTT	CASSLTGSTGELFF
TRBJ2-6	TRBV7-9	-	-	TGTGCCAGCAGCCCGAACGTAGGGGCCAACGTCCTGACTTTC	CASSPNVGANVLTF
TRBJ2-4	TRBV5-4	-	-	TGTGCCAGCAGCTTCGGAAACATTCAGTACTTC	CASSFGNIQYF
TRBJ2-5	TRBV11-3	few	-	TGTGCCAGCAGCTTGCTTGAGAGGGAAGAGACCCAGTACTTC	CASSLLEREETQYF
TRBJ2-1	TRBV11-2	-	TRBD2	TGTGCCAGCAGCCTGGGGACTAGCGCATACAATGAGCAGTTCTTC	CASSLGTSAYNEQFF
TRBJ1-1	TRBV18	-	TRBD1	TGTGCCAGCTCACCAGGACAGGGCGCCGAAGCTTTCTTT	CASSPGQGAEAFF
TRBJ2-2	TRBV7-8	-	TRBD2	TGTGCCAGCAGCTTAGTCGCGGGGGGGCGTTACGGGGAGCTGTTTTTT	CASSLVAGGRYGELFF
TRBJ2-1	TRBV5-6	few	-	TGTGCCAGCAGCCGAAATGGACCTTTCTCCTACAATGAGCAGTTCTTC	CASSRNGPFSYNEQFF
TRBJ1-3	TRBV7-2	few	-	TGTGCCAGCAGCCGGGACGGGAGCTCTGGAAACACCATATATTTT	CASSRDGSSGNTIYF
TRBJ2-2	TRBV7-7	-	-	TGTGCTAGCAGCCAACTAGCTGCCAGTGGGGAGCTGTTTTTT	CASSQLAASGELFF
TRBJ2-1	TRBV11-2	-	TRBD2	TGTGCCAGCAGCCCTCGTAGCGGGAGGACCAGCTCCTACAATGAGCAGTTCTTC	CASSPRSGRTSSYNEQFF
TRBJ2-7	TRBV5-1	-	TRBD1	TGCGCCAGCAGCTTGGGGACAGGGGGCGACGAGCAGTACTTC	CASSLGTGGDEQYF
TRBJ1-1	TRBV20-1	few	-	TGCAGTGCGACCCAGAACACTGAAGCTTTCTTT	CSATQNTEAFF
TRBJ2-5	TRBV29-1	-	-	TGCAGCGTTTTCTCAGGGGGGCAAGAGACCCAGTACTTC	CSVFSGGQETQYF
TRBJ2-2	TRBV7-3	-	-	TGTGCCAGCAGCTTATCCCGTGGAGGGGGAACCGGGGAGCTGTTTTTT	CASSLSRGGGTGELFF
TRBJ2-3	TRBV6-1	-	-	TGTGCCAGCAGTGAAGCGCCAGGGGAGGGGACAGATACGCAGTATTTT	CASSEAPGEGTDTQYF
TRBJ1-2	TRBV6-6	-	TRBD1	TGTGCCAGCAAAACAGGGGATCATGGCTACACCTTC	CASKTGDHGYTF
TRBJ1-1	TRBV11-1	-	TRBD1	TGTGCCAGCAGCTTTACCGGGACAGGGAGAGCTTTCTTT	CASSFTGTGRAFF
TRBJ1-4	TRBV30	-	-	TGTGCCTGGAGTGTACTTTCGGAGGAAAAACTGTTTTTT	CAWSVLSEEKLFF
TRBJ1-5	TRBV19	-	TRBD1	TGTGCCAGTATTCGGACAGGGGAGGGCAATCAGCCCCAGCATTTT	CASIRTGEGNQPQHF
TRBJ2-3	TRBV5-6	-	-	TGTGCCAGCAGCTTGTTGGGGGAGGACACAGATACGCAGTATTTT	CASSLLGEDTDTQYF
TRBJ2-1	TRBV11-3	-	TRBD2	TGTGCCAGCAGCGTCCAAGCGGGAGGTGAGCAGTTCTTC	CASSVQAGGEQFF
TRBJ2-3	TRBV19	-	-	TGTGCCAGTAGTAGCTCAGATCGTGCTTCAGATACGCAGTATTTT	CASSSSDRASDTQYF
TRBJ2-6	TRBV7-9	-	-	TGTGCCAGCAGCTCACCCGCATACCATGAACAAAGTCGGGCCAACGTCCTGACTTTC	CASSSPAYHEQSRANVLTF
TRBJ2-6	TRBV28	-	TRBD1	TGTGCCAGCAGTTTATTGGGACAGGGGAACGGGGCCAACGTCCTGACTTTC	CASSLLGQGNGANVLTF
TRBJ2-2	TRBV11-2	-	TRBD1	TGTGCCAGCACCATGGGACAGGCGAACACCGGGGAGCTGTTTTTT	CASTMGQANTGELFF
TRBJ2-3	TRBV7-9	-	-	TGTGCCAGCAGCTTAAAAGATACGCAGTATTTT	CASSLKDTQYF